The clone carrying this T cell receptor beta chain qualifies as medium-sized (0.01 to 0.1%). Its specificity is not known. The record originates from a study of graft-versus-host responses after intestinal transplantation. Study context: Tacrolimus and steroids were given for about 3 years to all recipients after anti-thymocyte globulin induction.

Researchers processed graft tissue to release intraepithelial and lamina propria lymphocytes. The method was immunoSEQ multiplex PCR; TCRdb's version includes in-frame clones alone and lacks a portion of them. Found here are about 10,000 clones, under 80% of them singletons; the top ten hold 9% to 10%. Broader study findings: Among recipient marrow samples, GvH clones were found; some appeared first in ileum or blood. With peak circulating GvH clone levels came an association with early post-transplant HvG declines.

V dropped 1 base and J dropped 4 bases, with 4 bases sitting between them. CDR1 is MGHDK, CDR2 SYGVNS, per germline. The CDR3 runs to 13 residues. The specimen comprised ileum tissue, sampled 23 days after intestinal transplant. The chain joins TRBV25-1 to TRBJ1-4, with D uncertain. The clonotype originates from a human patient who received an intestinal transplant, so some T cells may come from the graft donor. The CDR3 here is CASSEWDNEKLFF. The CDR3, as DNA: TGTGCCAGCAGTGAATGGGATAATGAAAAACTGTTTTTT.